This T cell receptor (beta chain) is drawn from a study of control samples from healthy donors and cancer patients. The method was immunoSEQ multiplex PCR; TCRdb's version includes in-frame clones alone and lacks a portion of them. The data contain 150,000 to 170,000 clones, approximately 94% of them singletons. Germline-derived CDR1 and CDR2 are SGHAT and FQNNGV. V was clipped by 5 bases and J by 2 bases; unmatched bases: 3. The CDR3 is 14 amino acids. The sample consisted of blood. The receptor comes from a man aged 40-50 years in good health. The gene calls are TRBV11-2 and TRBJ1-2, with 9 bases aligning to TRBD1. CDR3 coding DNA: TGTGCCAGCAGCCAGACAGGGGGAAACTATGGCTACACCTTC. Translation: CASSQTGGNYGYTF.